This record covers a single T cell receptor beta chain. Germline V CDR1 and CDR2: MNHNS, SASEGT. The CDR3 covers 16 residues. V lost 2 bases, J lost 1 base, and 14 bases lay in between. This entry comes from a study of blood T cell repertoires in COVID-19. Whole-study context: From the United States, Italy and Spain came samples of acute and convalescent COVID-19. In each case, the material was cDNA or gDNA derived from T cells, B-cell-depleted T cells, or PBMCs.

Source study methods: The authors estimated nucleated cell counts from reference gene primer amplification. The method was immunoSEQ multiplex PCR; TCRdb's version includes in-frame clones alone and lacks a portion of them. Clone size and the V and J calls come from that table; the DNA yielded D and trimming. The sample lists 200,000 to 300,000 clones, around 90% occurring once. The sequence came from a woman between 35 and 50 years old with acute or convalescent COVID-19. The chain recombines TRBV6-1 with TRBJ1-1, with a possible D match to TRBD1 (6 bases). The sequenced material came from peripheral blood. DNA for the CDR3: TGTGCCAGCAGTGAATGGTACGGACAGACGAACACTGAAGCTTTCTTT. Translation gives CASSEWYGQTNTEAFF.